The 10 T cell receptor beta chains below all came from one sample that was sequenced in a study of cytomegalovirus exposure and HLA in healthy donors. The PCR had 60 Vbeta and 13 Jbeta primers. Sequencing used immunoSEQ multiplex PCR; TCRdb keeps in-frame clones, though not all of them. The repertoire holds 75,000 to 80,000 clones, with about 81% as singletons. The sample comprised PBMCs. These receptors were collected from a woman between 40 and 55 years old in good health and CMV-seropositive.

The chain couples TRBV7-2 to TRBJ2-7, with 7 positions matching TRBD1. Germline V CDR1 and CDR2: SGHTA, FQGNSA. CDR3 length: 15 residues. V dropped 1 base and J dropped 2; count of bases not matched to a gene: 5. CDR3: CASSLESGGPYEQYF. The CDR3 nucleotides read TGTGCCAGCAGCTTAGAGTCAGGGGGTCCCTACGAGCAGTACTTC.

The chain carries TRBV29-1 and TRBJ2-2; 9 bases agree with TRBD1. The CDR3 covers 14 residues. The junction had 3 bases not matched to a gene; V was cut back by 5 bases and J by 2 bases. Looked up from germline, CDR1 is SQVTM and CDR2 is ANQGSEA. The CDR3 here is CSVKTGGNTGELFF. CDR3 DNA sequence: TGCAGCGTTAAGACAGGGGGAAACACCGGGGAGCTGTTTTTT.

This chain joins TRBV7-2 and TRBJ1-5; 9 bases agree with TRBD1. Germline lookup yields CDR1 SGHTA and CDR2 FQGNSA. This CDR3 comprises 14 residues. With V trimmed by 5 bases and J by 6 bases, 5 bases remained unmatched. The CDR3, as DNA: TGTGCCAGCAGCGGACAGGGGTTGGGTCAGCCCCAGCATTTT. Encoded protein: CASSGQGLGQPQHF.

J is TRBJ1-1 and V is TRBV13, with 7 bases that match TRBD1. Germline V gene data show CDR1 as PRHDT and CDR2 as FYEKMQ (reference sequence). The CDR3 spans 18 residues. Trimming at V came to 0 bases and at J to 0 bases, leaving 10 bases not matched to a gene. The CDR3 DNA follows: TGTGCCAGCAGCTTAGGCCAGAGGGGGCCTCTTATGAACACTGAAGCTTTCTTT. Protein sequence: CASSLGQRGPLMNTEAFF. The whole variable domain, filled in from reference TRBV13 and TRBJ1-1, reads AAGVIQSPRHLIKEKRETATLKCYPIPRHDTVYWYQQGPGQDPQFLISFYEKMQSDKGSIPDRFSAQQFSDYHSELNMSSLELGDSALYFCASSLGQRGPLMNTEAFFGQGTRLTVV.

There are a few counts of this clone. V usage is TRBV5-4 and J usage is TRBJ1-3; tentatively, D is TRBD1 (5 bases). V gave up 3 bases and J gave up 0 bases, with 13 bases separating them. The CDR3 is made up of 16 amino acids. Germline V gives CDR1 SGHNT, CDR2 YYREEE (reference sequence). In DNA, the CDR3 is TGTGCCAGCAGCTCGGGTGACAGAAGCTCTGGAAACACCATATATTTT. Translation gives CASSSGDRSSGNTIYF.

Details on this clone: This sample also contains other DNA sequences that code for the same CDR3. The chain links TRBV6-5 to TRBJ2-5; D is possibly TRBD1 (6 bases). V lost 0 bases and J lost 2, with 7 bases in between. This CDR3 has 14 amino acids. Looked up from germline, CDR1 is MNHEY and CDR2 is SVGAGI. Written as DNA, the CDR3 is TGTGCCAGCAGTTACTCGGGGGCTCAAGAGACCCAGTACTTC. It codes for CASSYSGAQETQYF.

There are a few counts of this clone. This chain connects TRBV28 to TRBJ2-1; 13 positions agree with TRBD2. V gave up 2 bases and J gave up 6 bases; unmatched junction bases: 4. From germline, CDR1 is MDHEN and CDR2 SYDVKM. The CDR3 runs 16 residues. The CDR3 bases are TGTGCCAGCAGTTTAGGGGGGACTAGCGGGGTCAATGAGCAGTTCTTC. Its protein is CASSLGGTSGVNEQFF.

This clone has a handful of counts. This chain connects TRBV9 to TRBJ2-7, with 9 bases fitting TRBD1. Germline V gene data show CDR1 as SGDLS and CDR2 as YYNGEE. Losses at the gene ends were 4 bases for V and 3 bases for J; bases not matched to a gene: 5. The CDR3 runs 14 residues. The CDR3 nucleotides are TGTGCCAGCAGCTCCGGGACAGGGAACTACGAGCAGTACTTC. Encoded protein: CASSSGTGNYEQYF.

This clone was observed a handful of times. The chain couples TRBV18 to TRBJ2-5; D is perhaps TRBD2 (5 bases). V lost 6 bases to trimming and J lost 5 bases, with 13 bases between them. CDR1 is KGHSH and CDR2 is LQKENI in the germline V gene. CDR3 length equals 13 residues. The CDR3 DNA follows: TGTGCCAGCTCCCCCGGGGTTCGGGAGACCCAGTACTTC. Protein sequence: CASSPGVRETQYF.

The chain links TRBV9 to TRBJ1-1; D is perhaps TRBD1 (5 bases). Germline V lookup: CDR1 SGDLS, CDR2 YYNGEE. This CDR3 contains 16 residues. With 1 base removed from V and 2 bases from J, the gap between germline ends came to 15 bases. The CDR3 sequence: CASSVRWGGANTEAFF. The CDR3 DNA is TGTGCCAGCAGCGTACGGTGGGGAGGGGCTAACACTGAAGCTTTCTTT.